This entry features one T cell receptor (beta chain) sequence. Its target is not known. UMIs containing a 6-nucleotide sample barcode were added via template switching. cDNA encoding TCRalpha and TCRbeta underwent two nested PCRs of approximately 16 and 9 cycles, each of which was followed by bead purification. TCRdb derives one entry per CDR3 protein from the 5' RACE reads, leaving out DNA. In all, the sample yields fewer than 550,000 distinct CDR3 sequences. The sample is drawn from a study of monozygotic twins with inflammatory bowel disease. Overall study findings and caveats: IBD patients displayed reduced TCRbeta diversity (inverse Simpson) when set against healthy co-twins. For IBD patients, clonotypes shared with others were fewer than for healthy twins, especially with disease activity.

Germline lookup yields CDR1 SGHTA and CDR2 FQGNSA. This CDR3 is 15 amino acids long. The sequencing sample was made of blood. The rearrangement joins TRBV7-2 to TRBJ2-5; TCRdb designates TRBD2, a call that cannot be tested without DNA. The sequence came from a human donor with ulcerative colitis or Crohn's disease, or a healthy co-twin of an affected twin (not recorded which). This CDR3 is CASSFLSGGQETQYF.